Sequencing of this TCR beta chain was carried out in a study of post-analysis software for immune sequencing data. Study-level results: Four or five TRBV segments, TRBV5-6, TRBV5-1 and TRBV20-1 among them, were found more frequent in patients than controls.

V was cut by 6 bases and J by 4 bases, with 10 bases left in between. This CDR3 spans 12 amino acids. Germline V gene data show CDR1 as DFQATT and CDR2 as SNEGSKA (reference sequence). A word on this clonotype: Its antigen is undetermined.

Unique molecular identifiers were carried by the TCR beta cDNA libraries. MiXCR, applied by TCRdb to the PCR reads, yields one record per CDR3 protein. This table holds approximately 360,000 distinct CDR3 sequences, roughly 38% found once. The rearrangement links TRBV20-1 to TRBJ2-1; D gene uncertain. Sequencing was done on a sample of blood. The clonotype comes from a girl aged 5 to 17 with multiple sclerosis. CDR3 protein: CSAKPDYNEQFF. Written as DNA, the CDR3 is TGCAGTGCCAAGCCGGATTACAATGAGCAGTTCTTC.